The 27 T cell receptor beta chains below were found in one sample sequenced in a study of blood T cells in healthy people across ages. For the second PCR, which ran for roughly 6 to 11 cycles, a sample-barcoded 5' primer and a J-beta primer mix were used. Each CDR3 protein gets one entry after TCRdb re-called the 5' RACE reads with MiXCR. Of about 1.8 million distinct CDR3 sequences listed, about 50% were seen once; the top ten hold 2% to 2.5%. The sequencing sample was made of blood. These receptors came from a woman between 40 and 50 years old in good health.

V gene TRBV20-1 combines with J gene TRBJ1-6; D gene ambiguous. The length of the CDR3 is 15 residues. Germline V lookup: CDR1 DFQATT, CDR2 SNEGSKA (reference sequence). Trimming removed 0 bases from V and 7 bases from J, with 13 bases in between. CDR3 in amino acids: CSARDPGRSNSPLHF. The DNA for the CDR3 is TGCAGTGCTAGAGATCCCGGTAGATCCAATTCACCCCTCCACTTT.

This clonotype showed up just a few times. The chain has TRBV5-1 and TRBJ2-4; TRBD1 agrees at 7 bases. Germline CDR1 and CDR2: SGHRS and YFSETQ. This CDR3 is built from 16 residues. Trimming at V came to 1 base and at J to 2 bases, leaving 6 bases not matched to a gene. CDR3 loop: CASSLTGDGTKNIQYF. CDR3 nucleotide sequence: TGCGCCAGCAGCTTGACAGGGGATGGGACCAAAAACATTCAGTACTTC.

Comment on this clonotype: The junction differs from germline at one of its ends, possibly a read error. J is TRBJ2-7 and V is TRBV20-1; 11 positions match TRBD2. The better agreement between TRBJ2-5 and the DNA end casts doubt on the J call. CDR1 is DFQATT, CDR2 SNEGSKA, per germline (reference sequence). The CDR3 totals 16 residues. The CDR3 protein is CSAGDPSGGKQETQYF. CDR3 sequence (DNA): TGCAGTGCTGGAGATCCTAGCGGGGGGAAACAAGAGACCCAGTACTTC.

The CDR3 loop reads CASSELELGLNGYTF. The DNA for the CDR3 is TGTGCCAGCAGTGAATTGGAGCTGGGGTTGAATGGCTACACCTTC. The chain couples TRBV6-1 to TRBJ1-2; D gene uncertain. The V and J ends lost 2 bases and 6 bases respectively, with 16 bases between them. The germline CDR1 and CDR2 sequences are MNHNS and SASEGT. CDR3 length equals 15 residues.

The genes are TRBV6-2 or TRBV6-3 and TRBJ2-5; the D gene is possibly TRBD1 (5 bases). Deletions cut 0 bases from V and 5 bases from J, with 13 bases between. The CDR3 is 15 residues long. CDR1 and CDR2 from the germline V gene are MNHEY and SVGEGT. The CDR3 region is CASSYSNQGFETQYF. CDR3 nucleotides: TGTGCCAGCAGTTACTCGAATCAGGGTTTTGAGACCCAGTACTTC.

The chain couples TRBV7-8 to TRBJ2-5; tentative D call: TRBD2 (6 bases). CDR3 length equals 15 residues. The germline V gene has CDR1 SGHVS and CDR2 FQNEAQ. V was pared by 1 base and J by 5 bases, with 14 bases between. Here the CDR3 DNA reads TGTGCCAGCAGCTTAGTGGGTTATGGGAGGGAGACCCAGTACTTC. Its translation: CASSLVGYGRETQYF.

This clonotype was counted between two and nine times. The chain combines TRBV5-1 with TRBJ2-5; D might be TRBD2 (6 bases). This CDR3 has 13 amino acids. Germline V gene sequence: CDR1 SGHRS, CDR2 YFSETQ. Trimming pared 5 bases from V and 1 base from J, leaving 9 bases between. CDR3 sequence reads: CASRLAIQETQYF. The CDR3 coding sequence is TGCGCCAGCAGACTAGCAATCCAAGAGACCCAGTACTTC.

Only one count was recorded for this clonotype. The rearrangement uses TRBV3-1 and TRBJ1-2; the match to TRBD1 covers 7 bases. The CDR3 extends over 13 amino acids. Trimming took 6 bases from V and 6 from J; bases not matched to a gene: 7. Looked up from germline, CDR1 is LGHDT and CDR2 is YNNKEL (reference sequence). CDR3 sequence reads: CASRKQGEDGYTF. In DNA form, the CDR3 reads TGTGCCAGCAGAAAGCAGGGGGAAGATGGCTACACCTTC.

CDR3 sequence reads: CASSPRGGQAGGYTF. Here the CDR3 DNA reads TGTGCCAGCAGCCCTCGGGGGGGACAGGCGGGTGGCTACACCTTC. This chain links TRBV7-2 with TRBJ1-2, with 8 bases identical to TRBD1. V gave up 5 bases and J gave up 7 bases; unmatched junction bases: 12. The CDR3 consists of 15 residues. Looked up from germline, CDR1 is SGHTA and CDR2 is FQGNSA.

This rearrangement joins TRBV6-5 to TRBJ1-4, with 7 bases lining up with TRBD1. Germline values: CDR1 MNHEY, CDR2 SVGAGI. The CDR3 has 15 residues. V gave up 5 bases and J gave up 7 bases; unmatched junction bases: 10. In nucleotides, the CDR3 is TGTGCCAGCAGTCGACAGGGTATACTGGGTGAAAAACTGTTTTTT. This translates into CASSRQGILGEKLFF.

This chain uses TRBV7-2 with TRBJ2-1; 14 nucleotides line up with TRBD2. CDR1 and CDR2 from the germline V gene are SGHTA and FQGNSA. The CDR3 is 18 amino acids. V was clipped by 5 bases and J by 7 bases; unmatched bases: 13. The CDR3 protein is CASSPTSGGATSLNEQFF. The CDR3 DNA follows: TGTGCCAGCAGCCCGACTAGCGGGGGGGCCACTTCCCTTAATGAGCAGTTCTTC.

With respect to this clonotype: At one end, the junction sequence differs from germline, possibly due to a read error. This chain connects TRBV29-1 to TRBJ2-5, with 11 bases identical to TRBD2. Germline V lookup: CDR1 SQVTM, CDR2 ANQGSEA. This CDR3 has 16 amino acids. The CDR3: CSVVGLAGGGFETRYF. The CDR3 nucleotides are TGCAGCGTTGTTGGTCTAGCGGGGGGCGGGTTTGAGACCCGGTACTTC.

The V call is TRBV20-1, the J call TRBJ2-7; the D gene is possibly TRBD2 (5 bases). The length of the CDR3 is 12 residues. V gave up 1 base and J gave up 7 bases, with 11 bases separating them. Germline CDR1 DFQATT, CDR2 SNEGSKA (reference sequence). CDR3 amino acids: CSARAEGVEQYF. In nucleotides, the CDR3 is TGCAGTGCTAGAGCCGAGGGAGTGGAGCAGTACTTC.

Of note for this clonotype: A read error may account for a junction end that differs from germline. This chain links TRBV5-6 with TRBJ1-1, with D possibly matching TRBD1 (5 bases). Germline loops: CDR1 SGHDT, CDR2 YYEEEE. The CDR3 totals 16 residues. The CDR3 nucleotides are TGTGCCGGCAGCTTGGTGGGGGTCAGCCTGAACACTGAAGCTTTCTTT. It specifies CAGSLVGVSLNTEAFF.

This clonotype was counted between two and nine times. The V and J genes are TRBV7-2 and TRBJ2-1, with D hard to call. With 3 bases removed from V and 8 bases from J, the gap between germline ends came to 20 bases. Germline V gene sequence: CDR1 SGHTA, CDR2 FQGNSA. The CDR3 spans 16 residues. CDR3 in DNA: TGTGCCAGCAGCTTGATGCTACACCTTTTTAGGGATGAGCAGTTCTTC. Protein sequence: CASSLMLHLFRDEQFF.

CDR3 DNA: TGTGCCAGCAGCGCGGGACAGCTCACTGAAGCTTTCTTT. Its protein product is CASSAGQLTEAFF. This sequence joins TRBV9 and TRBJ1-1; 7 nucleotides match TRBD1. V was pared by 3 bases and J by 4 bases, with 3 bases of the junction left unmatched. From germline, CDR1 is SGDLS and CDR2 YYNGEE. The CDR3 extends over 13 amino acids.

The V call is TRBV5-5, the J call TRBJ2-7; D call uncertain. Germline V gives CDR1 SGHKS, CDR2 YYEKEE (reference sequence). V lost 1 base and J lost 0, with 14 bases in between. The CDR3 has 16 amino acids. The DNA of the CDR3 is TGTGCCAGCAGCTTGTCGGCAGGCCTAGGCTCCTACGAGCAGTACTTC. Amino acids: CASSLSAGLGSYEQYF.

This clonotype was seen only a few times. This sequence joins TRBV20-1 and TRBJ2-7; perhaps D is TRBD1 or TRBD2 (5 bases each). This CDR3 has 15 residues. Trimming pared 5 bases from V and 2 bases from J, leaving 19 bases between. Per the germline V gene, CDR1 is DFQATT and CDR2 is SNEGSKA (reference sequence). CDR3 region: CSAVSGRSPTYEQYF. The DNA of the CDR3 is TGCAGTGCTGTATCAGGGAGATCCCCCACCTACGAGCAGTACTTC.

As regards this clonotype: One end of the junction fails to match germline, which may point to a read error. The chain recombines TRBV28 with TRBJ2-5; D not certain. This CDR3 is 13 amino acids long. CDR1 is MDHEN and CDR2 is SYDVKM in the germline V gene. The CDR3 spells CASTSRRANGEYF. As DNA, the CDR3 is TGCGCCAGCACTTCCCGCCGGGCTAATGGGGAGTACTTC. The whole variable domain, remainder taken from reference TRBV28 and TRBJ2-5, is DVKVTQSSRYLVKRTGEKVFLECVQDMDHENMFWYRQDPGLGLRLIYFSYDVKMKEKGDIPEGYSVSREKKERFSLILESASTNQTSMYLCASTSRRANGEYFGPGTRLLVL.

In this sample, this clonotype turned up a few times. For the CDR3, the DNA is TGCAGTGCTACGGGGGTACAAGGCGCCTACGAGCAGTACTTC. It specifies CSATGVQGAYEQYF. The chain couples TRBV20-1 to TRBJ2-7; TRBD2 is a possible D gene (6 bases). Germline CDR1 is DFQATT and CDR2 is SNEGSKA (reference sequence). The V gene lost 4 bases and the J gene lost 2 bases, with 15 bases spanning the gap. The CDR3 loop spans 14 amino acids.

This clonotype was picked up a small number of times. This chain uses TRBV2 with TRBJ2-5, with D hard to call. Germline CDR1 is SNHLY and CDR2 is FYNNEI. V was cut by 7 bases and J by 5 bases, with 20 bases left in between. This CDR3 comprises 15 residues. CDR3 loop: CASTQNYGSSETQYF. The CDR3 DNA sequence: TGTGCCAGCACTCAAAACTATGGTAGTTCGGAGACCCAGTACTTC.

This chain links TRBV7-2 with TRBJ1-2; D is possibly TRBD1 (6 bases). The CDR3 loop spans 17 amino acids. Looked up from germline, CDR1 is SGHTA and CDR2 is FQGNSA. V was cut by 0 bases and J by 0 bases, with 14 bases left in between. The CDR3 region is CASSLAGRGAANYGYTF. In nucleotides, the CDR3 is TGTGCCAGCAGCTTAGCGGGTCGGGGGGCAGCTAACTATGGCTACACCTTC.

V gene TRBV5-6 combines with J gene TRBJ2-3; the match to TRBD2 covers 11 bases. The V segment lost 5 bases and the J segment 4 bases; nucleotides outside the gene matches: 9. The germline gives CDR1 SGHDT, CDR2 YYEEEE. The CDR3 extends over 16 amino acids. The CDR3 sequence is CASRSPGTSGPDTQYF. Here the CDR3 DNA reads TGTGCCAGCAGATCCCCCGGGACTAGCGGCCCAGATACGCAGTATTTT.

This clonotype was counted between two and nine times. This rearrangement joins TRBV6-6 to TRBJ2-5; 7 bases fit TRBD1. After removal of 2 bases from V and 0 bases from J, the junction contained 9 bases not matched to a gene. Germline V gene data show CDR1 as MNHNY and CDR2 as SVGAGI (reference sequence). This CDR3 spans 17 amino acids. The CDR3 DNA reads TGTGCCAGCAGTTACCTCCCGACAGGGCCGTACCAAGAGACCCAGTACTTC. Translating it yields CASSYLPTGPYQETQYF.

This clonotype occurred a few times. The chain combines TRBV28 with TRBJ2-1; D tentatively fits TRBD1 or TRBD2 (5 bases each). V shed 6 bases and J shed 0 bases, with 12 bases lying between them. The CDR3 has 15 residues. The germline CDR1 and CDR2 sequences are MDHEN and SYDVKM. The CDR3 DNA follows: TGTGCCAGCAGGGGGGACCGCAGCTCCTACAATGAGCAGTTCTTC. Its translation: CASRGDRSSYNEQFF.

V gene TRBV11-2 combines with J gene TRBJ2-7; D is uncertain. Looked up from germline, CDR1 is SGHAT and CDR2 is FQNNGV. The CDR3 has 13 amino acids. Trimming cost V 7 bases and J 5 bases, with 15 bases left between them. Written as DNA, the CDR3 is TGTGCCAGCACCCCAACCTCCTACGACGAGCAGTACTTC. Its translation is CASTPTSYDEQYF.

The chain recombines TRBV4-3 with TRBJ2-7; D is ambiguous. The CDR3 contains 15 residues. The V end was cut by 0 bases, the J end by 2 bases, with 11 bases between. Looked up from germline, CDR1 is LGHNA and CDR2 is YSLEER. CDR3 sequence (DNA): TGCGCCAGCAGCCAAGATCGCAGTGGGGCCTACGAGCAGTACTTC. It is translated as CASSQDRSGAYEQYF.